The entry below describes one TCR beta chain. These data belong to a study of shared clonotypes between healthy human individuals. Study summary: Ranging from 18 to 49 in age, donors were a couple of women and a few men.

Across several immunoSEQ plates, the genomic DNA of each subset was split evenly. Unsorted PBMC replicate PCRs drew on roughly 280 ng DNA, representing about 30,000 T cell genomes. Some clones are missing from TCRdb's copy, which holds only in-frame ones; the method was immunoSEQ multiplex PCR. The repertoire holds fewer than 600,000 clones, 70% to 80% seen once, with roughly an eighth in the top ten. Healthy HIV-negative adults without recent acute infections or vaccinations served as donors. This TCR derives from a middle-aged woman in good health. Some clones in this sample may be carry-over from other donors' samples. Sequenced input: PBMCs.

CDR3 sequence (DNA): TGTGCCAGCAGCTTAAAGCGGGAGGCGGGAAATGAGCAGTTCTTC. Protein sequence: CASSLKREAGNEQFF. The rearrangement uses TRBV11-2 and TRBJ2-1, with 9 nucleotides matching TRBD2. J was trimmed by 7 bases and V by 2 bases; bases with no gene match: 6. Germline CDR1 SGHAT, CDR2 FQNNGV. CDR3 length: 15 residues.